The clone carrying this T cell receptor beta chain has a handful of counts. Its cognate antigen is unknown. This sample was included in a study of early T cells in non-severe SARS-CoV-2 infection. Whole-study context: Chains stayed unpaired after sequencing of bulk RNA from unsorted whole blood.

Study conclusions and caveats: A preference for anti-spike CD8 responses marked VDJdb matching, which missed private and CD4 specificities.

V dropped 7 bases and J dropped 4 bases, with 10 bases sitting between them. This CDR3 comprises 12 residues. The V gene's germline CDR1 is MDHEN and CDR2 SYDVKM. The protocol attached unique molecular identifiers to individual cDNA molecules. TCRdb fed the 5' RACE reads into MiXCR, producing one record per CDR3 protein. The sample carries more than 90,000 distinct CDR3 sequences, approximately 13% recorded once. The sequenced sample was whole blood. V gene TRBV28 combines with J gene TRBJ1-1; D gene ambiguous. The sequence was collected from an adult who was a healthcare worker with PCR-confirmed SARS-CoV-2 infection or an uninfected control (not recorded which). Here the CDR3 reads CASTERGTEAFF. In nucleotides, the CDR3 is TGTGCCAGCACCGAACGGGGCACTGAAGCTTTCTTT.